This TCR beta chain was sequenced during a study of blood T cells in healthy people across ages. Alongside a J-beta primer mix, a sample-barcoded 5' primer served in a second PCR lasting roughly 6 to 11 cycles. A single record per CDR3 protein comes from TCRdb applying MiXCR to the 5' RACE reads. The sample yields about 620,000 distinct CDR3 sequences, more than 45% seen once. The CDR3 sequence is 18 residues long. J was trimmed by 5 bases and V by 6 bases; bases with no gene match: 14. Germline V gene sequence: CDR1 LGHNA, CDR2 YNFKEQ. This clonotype was sampled from a woman older than 75 in good health. The sample was blood. The chain employs TRBV4-2 and TRBJ2-1; 12 bases match TRBD2. CDR3: CASRPENLLAGGDNEQFF. Written as DNA, the CDR3 is TGTGCCAGCAGGCCCGAGAACCTCCTAGCGGGGGGGGACAATGAGCAGTTCTTC.